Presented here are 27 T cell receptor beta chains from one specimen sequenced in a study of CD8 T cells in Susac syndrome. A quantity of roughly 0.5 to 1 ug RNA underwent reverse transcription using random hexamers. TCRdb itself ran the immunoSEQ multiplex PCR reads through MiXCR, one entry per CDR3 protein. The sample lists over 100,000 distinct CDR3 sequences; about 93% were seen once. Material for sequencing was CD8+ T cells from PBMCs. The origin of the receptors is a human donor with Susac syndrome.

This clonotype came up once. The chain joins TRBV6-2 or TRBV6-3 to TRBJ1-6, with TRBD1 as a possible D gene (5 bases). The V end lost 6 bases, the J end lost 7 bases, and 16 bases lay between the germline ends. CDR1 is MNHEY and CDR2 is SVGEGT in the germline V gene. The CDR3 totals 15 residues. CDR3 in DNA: TGTGCCAGCAGCATCAGCTTGACAGCGAATTCACCCCTCCACTTT. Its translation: CASSISLTANSPLHF.

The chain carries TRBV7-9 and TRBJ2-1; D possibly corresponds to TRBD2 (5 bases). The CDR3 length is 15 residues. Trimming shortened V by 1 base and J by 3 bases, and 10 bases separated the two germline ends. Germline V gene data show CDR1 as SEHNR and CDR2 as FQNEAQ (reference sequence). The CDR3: CASSLVDSGYNEQFF. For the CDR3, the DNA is TGTGCCAGCAGCTTAGTGGACTCAGGCTACAATGAGCAGTTCTTC. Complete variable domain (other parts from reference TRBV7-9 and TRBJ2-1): DTGVSQNPRHKITKRGQNVTFRCDPISEHNRLYWYRQTLGQGPEFLTYFQNEAQLEKSRLLSDRFSAERPKGSFSTLEIQRTEQGDSAMYLCASSLVDSGYNEQFFGPGTRLTVL.

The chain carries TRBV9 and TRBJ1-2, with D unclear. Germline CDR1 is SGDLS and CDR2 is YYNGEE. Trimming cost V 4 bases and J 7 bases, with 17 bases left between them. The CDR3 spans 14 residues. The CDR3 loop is CASSPPGYVSGYTF. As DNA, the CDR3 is TGTGCCAGCAGCCCCCCGGGGTACGTCAGTGGCTACACCTTC. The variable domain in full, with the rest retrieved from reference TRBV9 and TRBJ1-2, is DSGVTQTPKHLITATGQRVTLRCSPRSGDLSVYWYQQSLDQGLQFLIQYYNGEERAKGNILERFSAQQFPDLHSELNLSSLELGDSALYFCASSPPGYVSGYTFGSGTRLTVV.

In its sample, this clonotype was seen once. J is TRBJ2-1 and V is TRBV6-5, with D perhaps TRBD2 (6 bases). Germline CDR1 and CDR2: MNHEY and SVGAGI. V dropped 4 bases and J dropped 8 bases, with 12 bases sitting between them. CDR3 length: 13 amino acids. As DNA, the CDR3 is TGTGCCAGCAGTTCCGTTTGGGGGGATGAGCAGTTCTTC. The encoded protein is CASSSVWGDEQFF.

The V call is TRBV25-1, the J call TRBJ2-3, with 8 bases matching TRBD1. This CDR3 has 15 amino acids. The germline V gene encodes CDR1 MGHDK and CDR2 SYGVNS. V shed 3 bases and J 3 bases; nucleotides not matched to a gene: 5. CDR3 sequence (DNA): TGTGCCAGCAGTGATGACAGGGGAGGTACAGATACGCAGTATTTT. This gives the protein CASSDDRGGTDTQYF.

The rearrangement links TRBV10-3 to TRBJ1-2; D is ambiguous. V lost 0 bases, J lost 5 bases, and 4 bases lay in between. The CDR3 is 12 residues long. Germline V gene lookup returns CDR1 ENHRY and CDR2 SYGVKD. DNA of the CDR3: TGTGCCATCAGTGAGTCAGTATATGGCTACACCTTC. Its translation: CAISESVYGYTF.

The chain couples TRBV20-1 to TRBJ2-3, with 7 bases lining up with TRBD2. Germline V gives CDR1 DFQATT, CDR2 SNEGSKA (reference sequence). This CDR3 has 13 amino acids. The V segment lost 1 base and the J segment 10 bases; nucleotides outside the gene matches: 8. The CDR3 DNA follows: TGCAGTGCTAGAGGAACTAGCGTCTTGTCGCAGTATTTT. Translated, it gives CSARGTSVLSQYF.

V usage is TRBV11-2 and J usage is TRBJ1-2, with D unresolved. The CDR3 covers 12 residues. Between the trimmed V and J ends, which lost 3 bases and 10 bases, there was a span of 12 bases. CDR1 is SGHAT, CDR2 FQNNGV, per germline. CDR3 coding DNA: TGTGCCAGCAGCTTGTCCGTCGCTGACTACACCTTC. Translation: CASSLSVADYTF.

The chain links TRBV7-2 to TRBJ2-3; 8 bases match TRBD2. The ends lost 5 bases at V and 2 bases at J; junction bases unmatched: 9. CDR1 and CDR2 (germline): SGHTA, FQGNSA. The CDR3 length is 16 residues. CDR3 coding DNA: TGTGCCAGCAGCATCCCGGAGCGGGGGACCACAGATACGCAGTATTTT. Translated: CASSIPERGTTDTQYF.

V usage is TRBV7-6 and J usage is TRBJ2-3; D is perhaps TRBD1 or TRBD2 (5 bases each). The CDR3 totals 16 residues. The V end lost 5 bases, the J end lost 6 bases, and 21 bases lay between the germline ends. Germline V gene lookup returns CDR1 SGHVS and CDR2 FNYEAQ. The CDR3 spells CASSPSRSSGADTQYF. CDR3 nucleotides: TGTGCCAGCAGCCCCAGTCGTTCGTCCGGGGCGGATACGCAGTATTTT.

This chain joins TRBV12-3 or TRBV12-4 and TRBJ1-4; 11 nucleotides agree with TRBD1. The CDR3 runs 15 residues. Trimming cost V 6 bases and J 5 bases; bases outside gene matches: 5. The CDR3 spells CASRRRDRGNEKLFF. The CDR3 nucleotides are TGTGCCAGCAGACGCCGGGACAGGGGGAATGAAAAACTGTTTTTT.

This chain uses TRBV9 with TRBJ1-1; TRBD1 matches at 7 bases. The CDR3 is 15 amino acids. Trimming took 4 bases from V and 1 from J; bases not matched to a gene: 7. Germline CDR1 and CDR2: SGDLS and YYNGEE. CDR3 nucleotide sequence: TGTGCCAGCAGCCCGACAGGGATGGGGAACACTGAAGCTTTCTTT. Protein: CASSPTGMGNTEAFF.

CDR3: CASSRRQGAREETQYF. The CDR3 coding sequence is TGTGCCAGCAGCCGACGACAGGGGGCGCGGGAGGAGACCCAGTACTTC. The rearrangement uses TRBV9 and TRBJ2-5; the match to TRBD1 covers 10 bases. The CDR3 has 16 amino acids. V was pared by 4 bases and J by 5 bases, with 11 bases of the junction left unmatched. Looked up from germline, CDR1 is SGDLS and CDR2 is YYNGEE.

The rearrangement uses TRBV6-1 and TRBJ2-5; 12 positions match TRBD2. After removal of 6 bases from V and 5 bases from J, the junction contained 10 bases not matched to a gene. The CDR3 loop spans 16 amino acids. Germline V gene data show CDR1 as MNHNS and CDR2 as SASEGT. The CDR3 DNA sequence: TGTGCCAGCAGAAGTTCTAGCGGGGGGGCAGGGGAGACCCAGTACTTC. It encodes CASRSSSGGAGETQYF.

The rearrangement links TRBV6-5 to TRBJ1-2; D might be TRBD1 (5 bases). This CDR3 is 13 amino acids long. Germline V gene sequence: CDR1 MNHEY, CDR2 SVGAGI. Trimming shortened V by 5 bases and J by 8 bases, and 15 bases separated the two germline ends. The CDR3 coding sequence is TGTGCCAGCAGTCCTCGGGGCCCCGGGGGCTACACCTTC. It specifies CASSPRGPGGYTF.

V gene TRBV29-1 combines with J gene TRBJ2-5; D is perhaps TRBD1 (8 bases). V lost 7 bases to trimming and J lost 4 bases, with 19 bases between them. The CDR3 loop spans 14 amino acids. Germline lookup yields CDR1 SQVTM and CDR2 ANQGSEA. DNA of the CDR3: TGCAGCGGCACTGACAGGGGAGGGGGAGAGACCCAGTACTTC. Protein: CSGTDRGGGETQYF.

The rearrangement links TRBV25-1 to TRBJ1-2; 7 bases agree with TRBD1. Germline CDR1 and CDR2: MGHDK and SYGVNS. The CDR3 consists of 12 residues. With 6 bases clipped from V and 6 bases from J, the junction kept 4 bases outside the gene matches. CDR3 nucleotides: TGTGCCAGCAGCGACAGGGTAGATGGCTACACCTTC. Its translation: CASSDRVDGYTF.

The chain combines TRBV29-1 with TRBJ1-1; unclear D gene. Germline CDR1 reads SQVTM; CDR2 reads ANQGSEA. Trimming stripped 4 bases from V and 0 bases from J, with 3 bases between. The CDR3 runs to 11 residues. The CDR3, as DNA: TGCAGCGTTGGGTTGAACACTGAAGCTTTCTTT. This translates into CSVGLNTEAFF.

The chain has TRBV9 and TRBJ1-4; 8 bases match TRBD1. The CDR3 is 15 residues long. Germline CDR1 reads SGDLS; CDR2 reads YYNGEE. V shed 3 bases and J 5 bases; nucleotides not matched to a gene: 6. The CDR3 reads CASSAPGQGNEKLFF. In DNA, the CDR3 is TGTGCCAGCAGCGCCCCCGGACAGGGCAATGAAAAACTGTTTTTT.

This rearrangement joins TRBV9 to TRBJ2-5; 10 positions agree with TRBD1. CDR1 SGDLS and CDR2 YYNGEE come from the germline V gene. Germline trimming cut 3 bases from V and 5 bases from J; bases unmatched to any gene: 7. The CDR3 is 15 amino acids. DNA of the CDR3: TGTGCCAGCAGCGAGGGGGACAGGGGCTGGGAGACCCAGTACTTC. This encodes CASSEGDRGWETQYF.

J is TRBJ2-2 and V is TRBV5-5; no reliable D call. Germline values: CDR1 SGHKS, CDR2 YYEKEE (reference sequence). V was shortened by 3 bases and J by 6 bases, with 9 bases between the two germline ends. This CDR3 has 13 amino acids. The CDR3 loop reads CASSYYGAGELFF. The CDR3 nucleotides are TGTGCCAGCAGCTACTACGGCGCCGGGGAGCTGTTTTTT. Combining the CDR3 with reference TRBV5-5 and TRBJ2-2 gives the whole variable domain DAGVTQSPTHLIKTRGQQVTLRCSPISGHKSVSWYQQVLGQGPQFIFQYYEKEERGRGNFPDRFSARQFPNYSSELNVNALLLGDSALYLCASSYYGAGELFFGEGSRLTVL.

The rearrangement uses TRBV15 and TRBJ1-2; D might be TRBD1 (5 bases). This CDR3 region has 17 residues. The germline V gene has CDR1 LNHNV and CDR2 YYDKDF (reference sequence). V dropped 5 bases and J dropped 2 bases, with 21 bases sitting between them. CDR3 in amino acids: CATSWGTGTEPNYGYTF. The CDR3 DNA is TGTGCCACCAGCTGGGGAACGGGGACCGAACCCAACTATGGCTACACCTTC.

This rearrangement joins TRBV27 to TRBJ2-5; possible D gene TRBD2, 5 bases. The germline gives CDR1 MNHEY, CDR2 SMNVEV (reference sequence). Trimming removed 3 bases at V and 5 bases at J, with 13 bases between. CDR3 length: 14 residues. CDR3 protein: CASSFVGELETQYF. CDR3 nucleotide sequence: TGTGCCAGCAGTTTCGTCGGGGAGTTGGAGACCCAGTACTTC.

The CDR3 DNA is TGTGCCAGCAGTCAAATGGGGGACAGGAACACTGAAGCTTTCTTT. Translated, it gives CASSQMGDRNTEAFF. The chain recombines TRBV25-1 with TRBJ1-1, with 7 bases lining up with TRBD1. Trimming took 5 bases from V and 1 from J; bases not matched to a gene: 7. This CDR3 spans 15 amino acids. CDR1 is MGHDK, CDR2 SYGVNS, per germline. Full variable domain (missing parts from reference TRBV25-1 and TRBJ1-1): EADIYQTPRYLVIGTGKKITLECSQTMGHDKMYWYQQDPGMELHLIHYSYGVNSTEKGDLSSESTVSRIRTEHFPLTLESARPSHTSQYLCASSQMGDRNTEAFFGQGTRLTVV.

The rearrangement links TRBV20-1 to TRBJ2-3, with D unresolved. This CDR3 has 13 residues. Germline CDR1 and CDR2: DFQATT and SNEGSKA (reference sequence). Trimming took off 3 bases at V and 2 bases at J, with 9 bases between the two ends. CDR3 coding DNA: TGCAGTGCTAGGCGGCTTAACACAGATACGCAGTATTTT. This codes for CSARRLNTDTQYF.

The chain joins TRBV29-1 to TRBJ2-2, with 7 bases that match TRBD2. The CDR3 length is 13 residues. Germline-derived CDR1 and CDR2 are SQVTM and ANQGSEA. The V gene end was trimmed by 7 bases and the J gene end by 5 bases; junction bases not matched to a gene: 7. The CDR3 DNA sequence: TGCAGCGCCCCCAGGCGGGAGACCGGGGAGCTGTTTTTT. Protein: CSAPRRETGELFF.

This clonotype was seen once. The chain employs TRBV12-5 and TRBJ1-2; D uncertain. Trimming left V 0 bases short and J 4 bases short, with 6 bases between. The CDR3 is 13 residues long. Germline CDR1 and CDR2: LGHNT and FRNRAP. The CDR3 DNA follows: TGTGCTAGTGGTTTGGTACCAGCCTATGGCTACACCTTC. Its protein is CASGLVPAYGYTF.